These T cell receptor beta chains were read from a single sample in a study of OX40 agonist ivuxolimab in advanced cancers. The assay was immunoSEQ multiplex PCR, and TCRdb's table has in-frame clones only and misses some. The table has 50,000 to 85,000 clones, around 83% seen once. Sequencing used CD4+ or CD8+ T cells sorted from blood, obtained in a trial of the OX40 agonist ivuxolimab. These TCRs come from an adult with an advanced solid tumor such as melanoma, head and neck, liver or kidney cancer. Both conserved end residues are part of each CDR3. D genes are given only for firm matches. Size values are once, few and many counts, or a class for expanded clones, and some rows have none.

d_gene: NA; abundance: medium-sized; v_gene: TRBV18; j_gene: TRBJ2-1; CDR3aa: CASSTLQSSYNEQFF; CDR3nt: TGTGCCAGCTCAACTTTGCAGAGCTCCTACAATGAGCAGTTCTTC
d_gene: TRBD2; abundance: once; v_gene: TRBV6-6; j_gene: TRBJ2-3; CDR3aa: CASSDQTSSWYF; CDR3nt: TGTGCCAGCAGTGACCAGACTAGCTCATGGTATTTT
d_gene: TRBD1; abundance: NA; v_gene: TRBV18; j_gene: TRBJ2-7; CDR3aa: CASSPLSNRGHEQYF; CDR3nt: TGTGCCAGCTCACCGCTTAGTAACAGGGGGCACGAGCAGTACTTC
d_gene: NA; abundance: NA; v_gene: TRBV15; j_gene: TRBJ2-7; CDR3aa: CATSIRTNYEQYF; CDR3nt: TGTGCCACCAGCATCAGGACCAACTACGAGCAGTACTTC
d_gene: NA; abundance: once; v_gene: TRBV7-2; j_gene: TRBJ2-1; CDR3aa: CASSLDGWNNEQFF; CDR3nt: TGTGCCAGCAGCTTGGACGGCTGGAACAATGAGCAGTTCTTC
d_gene: NA; abundance: once; v_gene: TRBV14; j_gene: TRBJ2-7; CDR3aa: CASSQVRGYEQYF; CDR3nt: TGTGCCAGCAGCCAAGTTAGGGGCTACGAGCAGTACTTC
d_gene: TRBD1; abundance: NA; v_gene: TRBV6-5; j_gene: TRBJ2-4; CDR3aa: CASRRQGAKNIQYF; CDR3nt: TGTGCCAGCAGACGACAGGGAGCCAAAAACATTCAGTACTTC
d_gene: TRBD1; abundance: NA; v_gene: TRBV2; j_gene: TRBJ2-5; CDR3aa: CASITGGLETQYF; CDR3nt: TGTGCCAGCATCACAGGGGGGTTAGAGACCCAGTACTTC
d_gene: NA; abundance: NA; v_gene: TRBV9; j_gene: TRBJ2-2; CDR3aa: CASSVATRTANTGELFF; CDR3nt: TGTGCCAGCAGCGTAGCTACCCGGACGGCGAACACCGGGGAGCTGTTTTTT
d_gene: TRBD1; abundance: NA; v_gene: TRBV30; j_gene: TRBJ2-7; CDR3aa: CAWIQQGSYYEQYF; CDR3nt: TGTGCCTGGATTCAACAGGGGTCTTATTACGAGCAGTACTTC
d_gene: NA; abundance: NA; v_gene: TRBV28; j_gene: TRBJ2-7; CDR3aa: CASRDTWTQAVEQYF; CDR3nt: TGTGCCAGCAGAGATACGTGGACCCAGGCCGTCGAGCAGTACTTC
d_gene: NA; abundance: NA; v_gene: TRBV9; j_gene: TRBJ2-1; CDR3aa: CASSVGDNEQFF; CDR3nt: TGTGCCAGCAGCGTAGGAGACAATGAGCAGTTCTTC
d_gene: TRBD2; abundance: NA; v_gene: TRBV7-9; j_gene: TRBJ2-2; CDR3aa: CASSPTWGGRTNTGELFF; CDR3nt: TGTGCCAGCAGCCCCACGTGGGGGGGACGGACGAACACCGGGGAGCTGTTTTTT
d_gene: NA; abundance: NA; v_gene: TRBV5-1; j_gene: TRBJ2-3; CDR3aa: CASSLEARSTDTQYF; CDR3nt: TGCGCCAGCAGCTTGGAGGCCAGAAGCACAGATACGCAGTATTTT
d_gene: TRBD2; abundance: NA; v_gene: TRBV7-2; j_gene: TRBJ2-1; CDR3aa: CASSLMSGAPYNEQFF; CDR3nt: TGTGCCAGCAGCCTCATGAGCGGGGCCCCCTACAATGAGCAGTTCTTC
d_gene: TRBD1; abundance: few; v_gene: TRBV19; j_gene: TRBJ1-2; CDR3aa: CASSILRQGYGYTF; CDR3nt: TGTGCCAGTAGTATACTTCGACAGGGATATGGCTACACCTTC
d_gene: NA; abundance: NA; v_gene: TRBV11-3; j_gene: TRBJ2-3; CDR3aa: CASSLAGHTDTQYF; CDR3nt: TGTGCCAGCAGCTTGGCGGGCCACACAGATACGCAGTATTTT
d_gene: TRBD2; abundance: NA; v_gene: TRBV7-3; j_gene: TRBJ2-1; CDR3aa: CASSLLAGGLEQFF; CDR3nt: TGTGCCAGCAGCTTACTAGCGGGAGGTCTTGAGCAGTTCTTC
d_gene: TRBD1; abundance: NA; v_gene: TRBV19; j_gene: TRBJ1-4; CDR3aa: CASTGQGHEKLFF; CDR3nt: TGTGCCAGCACCGGACAGGGTCATGAAAAACTGTTTTTT
d_gene: NA; abundance: once; v_gene: TRBV5-1; j_gene: TRBJ2-2; CDR3aa: CASSLEGSNTGELFF; CDR3nt: TGCGCCAGCAGCTTGGAGGGATCGAACACCGGGGAGCTGTTTTTT
d_gene: NA; abundance: once; v_gene: TRBV6-6; j_gene: TRBJ2-3; CDR3aa: CASTFSPSTDTQYF; CDR3nt: TGTGCCAGCACCTTTTCCCCTAGCACAGATACGCAGTATTTT
d_gene: NA; abundance: NA; v_gene: TRBV18; j_gene: TRBJ1-5; CDR3aa: CASSPVRQDSNQPQHF; CDR3nt: TGTGCCAGCTCACCAGTAAGACAGGATAGCAATCAGCCCCAGCATTTT
d_gene: TRBD1; abundance: NA; v_gene: TRBV10-3; j_gene: TRBJ1-1; CDR3aa: CAISDTGTGVAEAFF; CDR3nt: TGTGCCATCAGTGACACCGGGACAGGGGTAGCTGAAGCTTTCTTT
d_gene: NA; abundance: once; v_gene: TRBV4-3; j_gene: TRBJ1-2; CDR3aa: CASSQAGRAYGYTF; CDR3nt: TGCGCCAGCAGCCAAGCGGGCAGGGCCTATGGCTACACCTTC
d_gene: NA; abundance: NA; v_gene: TRBV19; j_gene: TRBJ1-4; CDR3aa: CASRGPRPNEKLFF; CDR3nt: TGTGCCAGTAGGGGGCCCCGGCCTAATGAAAAACTGTTTTTT
d_gene: NA; abundance: NA; v_gene: TRBV18; j_gene: TRBJ1-1; CDR3aa: CASSGGQNTEAFF; CDR3nt: TGTGCCAGCTCGGGGGGTCAGAACACTGAAGCTTTCTTT
d_gene: NA; abundance: NA; v_gene: TRBV18; j_gene: TRBJ1-1; CDR3aa: CASSTPRSGNMNTEAFF; CDR3nt: TGTGCCAGCTCCACCCCCCGAAGTGGAAACATGAACACTGAAGCTTTCTTT
d_gene: NA; abundance: NA; v_gene: TRBV6-6; j_gene: TRBJ2-7; CDR3aa: CASSYGDSSSYEQYF; CDR3nt: TGTGCCAGCAGTTACGGGGACTCAAGCTCCTACGAGCAGTACTTC
d_gene: NA; abundance: NA; v_gene: TRBV5-1; j_gene: TRBJ1-1; CDR3aa: CASSRRAGTNTEAFF; CDR3nt: TGCGCCAGCAGCAGGCGTGCGGGGACGAACACTGAAGCTTTCTTT
d_gene: TRBD2; abundance: few; v_gene: TRBV4-1; j_gene: TRBJ2-3; CDR3aa: CASSTTSAAVDTDTQYF; CDR3nt: TGCGCCAGCAGCACCACTAGCGCCGCGGTAGACACAGATACGCAGTATTTT
d_gene: TRBD1; abundance: NA; v_gene: TRBV7-2; j_gene: TRBJ1-3; CDR3aa: CASSDRAGNTIYF; CDR3nt: TGTGCCAGCAGCGACAGGGCTGGAAACACCATATATTTT
d_gene: NA; abundance: NA; v_gene: TRBV6-6; j_gene: TRBJ2-2; CDR3aa: CASSYPKGQTTGELFF; CDR3nt: TGTGCCAGCAGTTACCCCAAAGGACAAACCACCGGGGAGCTGTTTTTT